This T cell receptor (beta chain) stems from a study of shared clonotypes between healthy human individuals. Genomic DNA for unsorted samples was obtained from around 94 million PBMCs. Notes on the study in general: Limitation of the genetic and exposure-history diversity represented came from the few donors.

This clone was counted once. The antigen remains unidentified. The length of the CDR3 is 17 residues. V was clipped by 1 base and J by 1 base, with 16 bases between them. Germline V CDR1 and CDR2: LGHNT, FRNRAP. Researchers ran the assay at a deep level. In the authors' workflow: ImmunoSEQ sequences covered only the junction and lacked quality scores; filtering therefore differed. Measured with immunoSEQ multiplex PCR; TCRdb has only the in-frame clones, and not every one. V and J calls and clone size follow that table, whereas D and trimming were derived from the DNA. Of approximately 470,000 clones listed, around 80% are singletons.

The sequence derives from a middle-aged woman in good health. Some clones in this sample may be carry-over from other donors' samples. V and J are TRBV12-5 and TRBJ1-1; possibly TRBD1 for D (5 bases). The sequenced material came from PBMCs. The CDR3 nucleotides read TGTGCTAGTGGTTTGGCCCTCGGGGGGGTACAGAACACTGAAGCTTTCTTT. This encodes CASGLALGGVQNTEAFF.